These 15 T cell receptor beta chains share one sample of origin, sequenced in a study of metastatic and nonmetastatic thyroid tumors. Patients underwent thyroid surgery, and none had received any treatment before it. TCRdb re-called the PCR reads through MiXCR. The table records about 16,000 clones, roughly 31% of them present only once. Sample: blood. These receptors were collected from a female donor with papillary thyroid cancer or a benign thyroid nodule (not recorded which). Some clones in this sample may be carry-over from other donors' samples.

This clone was observed at least ten times. A single base separates this from a much larger clone, so it may be a read error. The chain joins TRBV5-4 to TRBJ2-1; 10 nucleotides align to TRBD1. This CDR3 is built from 15 residues. CDR1 is SGHNT, CDR2 YYREEE, per germline (reference sequence). Trimming removed 1 base from V and 5 bases from J; junction bases left unmatched: 3. The CDR3 DNA reads TGTGCCAGCAGCTTGACGGGACAGGGGAACAATGAGCAGTTCTTC. It specifies CASSLTGQGNNEQFF.

The rearrangement links TRBV4-1 to TRBJ2-7; 7 nucleotides match TRBD2. Germline trimming cut 4 bases from V and 3 bases from J; bases unmatched to any gene: 6. The germline CDR1 and CDR2 sequences are MGHRA and YSYEKL. The CDR3 totals 14 residues. The CDR3 coding sequence is TGCGCCAGCAGCCGCAGCGGGATAGACTACGAGCAGTACTTC. Translation: CASSRSGIDYEQYF.

Only a few counts were recorded for this clone. This sequence joins TRBV6-9 and TRBJ2-7; D possibly corresponds to TRBD2 (5 bases). The CDR3 runs 12 residues. The V end was cut by 4 bases, the J end by 4 bases, with 8 bases between. Germline CDR1 reads MNHGY; CDR2 reads SVAAGI. The CDR3 sequence is CASSWTGYEQYF. The CDR3 nucleotides read TGTGCCAGCAGTTGGACTGGTTACGAGCAGTACTTC.

The chain couples TRBV18 to TRBJ2-5; no reliable D call. The germline CDR1 and CDR2 sequences are KGHSH and LQKENI. The V gene lost 0 bases and the J gene lost 0 bases, with 2 bases spanning the gap. CDR3 length: 13 residues. CDR3 DNA: TGTGCCAGCTCACCACCGTACCAAGAGACCCAGTACTTC. Amino acid sequence: CASSPPYQETQYF. Drawing the rest from reference TRBV18 and TRBJ2-5, the complete variable domain is NAGVMQNPRHLVRRRGQEARLRCSPMKGHSHVYWYRQLPEEGLKFMVYLQKENIIDESGMPKERFSAEFPKEGPSILRIQQVVRGDSAAYFCASSPPYQETQYFGPGTRLLVL.

This clone turned up a few times. The V gene is TRBV6-1, the J gene TRBJ2-1, with unresolved D. Deletions cut 6 bases from V and 3 bases from J, with 12 bases between. CDR3 length: 14 residues. The germline CDR1 and CDR2 sequences are MNHNS and SASEGT. The CDR3 loop reads CASSVGVDYNEQFF. CDR3 in DNA: TGTGCCAGCAGCGTCGGTGTAGACTACAATGAGCAGTTCTTC.

This clone ranks as medium-sized. The CDR3 reads CASSGQGTDQPQHF. In nucleotides, the CDR3 is TGTGCCAGCTCTGGACAGGGCACAGATCAGCCCCAGCATTTT. V gene TRBV12-3 or TRBV12-4 combines with J gene TRBJ1-5; TRBD1 matches at 8 bases. The CDR3 totals 14 residues. With V trimmed by 8 bases and J by 5 bases, 8 bases remained unmatched.

This clone ranks as medium-sized. This chain joins TRBV19 and TRBJ1-1; TRBD1 might be the D (5 bases). The V and J ends lost 11 bases and 0 bases respectively, with 13 bases between them. The CDR3 totals 13 residues. Looked up from germline, CDR1 is LNHDA and CDR2 is SQIVND (reference sequence). Written as DNA, the CDR3 is TGTGCCTCATCCGGGACTTTGAACACTGAAGCTTTCTTT. Translating it yields CASSGTLNTEAFF.

The V and J genes are TRBV18 and TRBJ2-2; D remains ambiguous. CDR3 length equals 15 residues. The germline CDR1 and CDR2 sequences are KGHSH and LQKENI. V was clipped by 2 bases and J by 1 base, with 8 bases between them. CDR3 sequence reads: CASSPALVNTGELFF. CDR3 DNA sequence: TGTGCCAGCTCACCAGCGCTAGTGAACACCGGGGAGCTGTTTTTT.

The chain recombines TRBV4-2 with TRBJ2-3, with 9 positions matching TRBD2. This CDR3 has 16 residues. From germline, CDR1 is LGHNA and CDR2 YNFKEQ. Trimming cost V 0 bases and J 4 bases; bases outside gene matches: 5. The CDR3 here is CASSQDTRGGSDTQYF. CDR3 in DNA: TGTGCCAGCAGCCAAGATACGCGGGGGGGCTCAGATACGCAGTATTTT.

DNA of the CDR3: TGTGCCAGTAAACGGGGGACCCAAAGCAATCAGCCCCAGCATTTT. It translates to CASKRGTQSNQPQHF. The chain links TRBV19 to TRBJ1-5; maybe TRBD1 (5 bases). The germline gives CDR1 LNHDA, CDR2 SQIVND (reference sequence). This CDR3 region has 15 residues. Trimming left V 7 bases short and J 1 base short, with 14 bases between.

The chain joins TRBV7-6 to TRBJ2-1, with a tentative D call TRBD2 (5 bases). Germline CDR1 reads SGHVS; CDR2 reads FNYEAQ. V was trimmed by 0 bases and J by 10 bases, leaving 10 bases between them. The CDR3 contains 13 residues. The CDR3 DNA is TGTGCCAGCAGCTTAGCACCTCCGGGAGAGCAGTTCTTC. As protein: CASSLAPPGEQFF.

This clone is medium-sized by share. V gene TRBV6-1 combines with J gene TRBJ1-1; weak D call: TRBD1 (6 bases). Germline V gene sequence: CDR1 MNHNS, CDR2 SASEGT. V was shortened by 5 bases and J by 4 bases, with 14 bases between the two germline ends. The CDR3 length is 14 residues. The chain's CDR3 is CASSLSGASTEAFF. In DNA, the CDR3 is TGTGCCAGCAGTTTGTCAGGGGCGAGCACTGAAGCTTTCTTT.

This clone turned up a few times. The chain has TRBV7-6 and TRBJ2-2; D remains ambiguous. CDR1 is SGHVS and CDR2 is FNYEAQ in the germline V gene. V lost 1 base and J 6 bases, leaving 9 bases between the germline ends. There are 14 residues in the CDR3. The CDR3 DNA is TGTGCCAGCAGCTTAGAATCGGTTGCCGGGGAGCTGTTTTTT. Amino acid sequence: CASSLESVAGELFF.

This clone appeared a few times. V usage is TRBV15 and J usage is TRBJ2-7; the match to TRBD1 covers 7 bases. The CDR3 is made up of 16 amino acids. Trimming removed 0 bases from V and 4 bases from J; junction bases left unmatched: 9. Germline loops: CDR1 LNHNV, CDR2 YYDKDF (reference sequence). For the CDR3, the DNA is TGTGCCACCAGCAGAGAGAGGGCCGGACAGGTATACGAGCAGTACTTC. Translating it yields CATSRERAGQVYEQYF.

This clone was seen more than once but under ten times. J is TRBJ1-4 and V is TRBV12-3 or TRBV12-4, with 9 bases lining up with TRBD1. V shed 5 bases, J shed 4 bases, and the junction held 8 bases outside the gene matches. The CDR3 consists of 16 residues. The CDR3 reads CASSTTDRGNNEKLFF. The CDR3 region has the DNA TGTGCCAGCAGTACTACGGACAGGGGAAATAATGAAAAACTGTTTTTT.